Listed below are T cell receptor beta chains from one sample, sequenced in a study of technical replicates of blood from several donors. Generated by immunoSEQ multiplex PCR, the TCRdb table keeps only in-frame clones and is missing some. The table includes 55,000 to 75,000 clones, approximately 87% detected once. Sequencing input: PBMCs. The receptors here all came from a human donor in good health. Some clones in this sample may be carry-over from other donors' samples. The CDR3 runs from the conserved cysteine through the conserved F or W. Each record gives: D gene, V gene, clone size, J gene, CDR3 protein, CDR3 DNA. D genes are given only for firm matches. The size of a clone is reported for some rows only, either as once, few or many, or as a class for expanded clones.

d_gene: NA; v_gene: TRBV27; abundance: NA; j_gene: TRBJ1-2; CDR3aa: CASSLPGGYGYTF; CDR3nt: TGTGCCAGCAGTTTACCAGGAGGCTATGGCTACACCTTC
d_gene: TRBD1; v_gene: TRBV4-1; abundance: NA; j_gene: TRBJ1-6; CDR3aa: CASSQEGTGNSPLHF; CDR3nt: TGCGCCAGCAGCCAGGAAGGGACAGGGAATTCACCCCTCCACTTT
d_gene: NA; v_gene: TRBV18; abundance: NA; j_gene: TRBJ1-6; CDR3aa: CASSPDGDNSPLHF; CDR3nt: TGTGCCAGCTCACCTGACGGAGATAATTCACCCCTCCACTTT
d_gene: NA; v_gene: TRBV6-4; abundance: NA; j_gene: TRBJ2-1; CDR3aa: CASSDSGRPYNEQFF; CDR3nt: TGTGCCAGCAGTGATTCAGGGCGGCCCTACAATGAGCAGTTCTTC
d_gene: NA; v_gene: TRBV19; abundance: NA; j_gene: TRBJ1-5; CDR3aa: CASSQGRAPAGQPQHF; CDR3nt: TGTGCCAGTAGTCAAGGTCGGGCCCCCGCGGGGCAGCCCCAGCATTTT
d_gene: TRBD2; v_gene: TRBV11-3; abundance: once; j_gene: TRBJ2-3; CDR3aa: CASSLDGLAGGHGTQYF; CDR3nt: TGTGCCAGCAGCTTAGACGGACTAGCGGGGGGGCACGGTACGCAGTATTTT
d_gene: TRBD2; v_gene: TRBV7-2; abundance: NA; j_gene: TRBJ2-1; CDR3aa: CASSRRGGGSSYNEQFF; CDR3nt: TGTGCCAGCAGCCGAAGAGGTGGCGGGAGCTCCTACAATGAGCAGTTCTTC
d_gene: NA; v_gene: TRBV5-1; abundance: NA; j_gene: TRBJ1-1; CDR3aa: CASSLESGLTEAFF; CDR3nt: TGCGCCAGCAGCTTGGAGTCAGGTCTCACTGAAGCTTTCTTT
d_gene: TRBD1; v_gene: TRBV13; abundance: NA; j_gene: TRBJ1-5; CDR3aa: CASSLGVSRGQGANQPQHF; CDR3nt: TGTGCCAGCAGCTTAGGGGTCTCGAGGGGCCAGGGGGCCAATCAGCCCCAGCATTTT
d_gene: TRBD1; v_gene: TRBV11-3; abundance: NA; j_gene: TRBJ1-5; CDR3aa: CASSLDRGQGDQPQHF; CDR3nt: TGTGCCAGCAGCTTAGATCGGGGACAGGGGGATCAGCCCCAGCATTTT
d_gene: NA; v_gene: TRBV7-2; abundance: NA; j_gene: TRBJ2-7; CDR3aa: CASSSRGVTYEQYF; CDR3nt: TGTGCCAGCAGCTCCCGCGGAGTCACCTACGAGCAGTACTTC
d_gene: NA; v_gene: TRBV19; abundance: NA; j_gene: TRBJ1-2; CDR3aa: CASYNREYGYTF; CDR3nt: TGTGCCAGTTATAACAGGGAGTATGGCTACACCTTC
d_gene: TRBD2; v_gene: TRBV27; abundance: NA; j_gene: TRBJ2-7; CDR3aa: CASRPPSGGSRAPQYF; CDR3nt: TGTGCCAGCAGACCTCCCAGCGGGGGCTCCCGAGCACCGCAGTACTTC
d_gene: TRBD2; v_gene: TRBV7-9; abundance: once; j_gene: TRBJ2-1; CDR3aa: CASSLALRGLAGGKAEQFF; CDR3nt: TGTGCCAGCAGCTTAGCGCTTAGGGGACTAGCGGGGGGGAAGGCTGAGCAGTTCTTC
d_gene: TRBD2; v_gene: TRBV18; abundance: once; j_gene: TRBJ2-7; CDR3aa: CASSIAGGPVVEQYF; CDR3nt: TGTGCCAGCTCAATAGCGGGAGGGCCCGTGGTCGAGCAGTACTTC
d_gene: NA; v_gene: TRBV5-6; abundance: NA; j_gene: TRBJ1-1; CDR3aa: CASSLVRIQGMTEAFF; CDR3nt: TGTGCCAGCAGCTTGGTACGGATCCAGGGGATGACTGAAGCTTTCTTT
d_gene: TRBD1; v_gene: TRBV30; abundance: NA; j_gene: TRBJ1-2; CDR3aa: CAWGQGNYGYTF; CDR3nt: TGTGCCTGGGGACAGGGAAACTATGGCTACACCTTC
d_gene: NA; v_gene: TRBV7-2; abundance: NA; j_gene: TRBJ1-2; CDR3aa: CASSLSGQLYGYTF; CDR3nt: TGTGCCAGCAGCTTATCCGGACAGCTCTATGGCTACACCTTC
d_gene: TRBD1; v_gene: TRBV6-5; abundance: NA; j_gene: TRBJ2-3; CDR3aa: CASTSPGQHTDTQYF; CDR3nt: TGTGCCAGCACCTCTCCGGGACAGCACACAGATACGCAGTATTTT
d_gene: TRBD2; v_gene: TRBV7-6; abundance: NA; j_gene: TRBJ2-5; CDR3aa: CASSVGGLAGGPETQYF; CDR3nt: TGTGCCAGCAGCGTGGGGGGACTAGCGGGAGGGCCAGAGACCCAGTACTTC
d_gene: NA; v_gene: TRBV27; abundance: NA; j_gene: TRBJ1-6; CDR3aa: CASSFGVYNSPLHF; CDR3nt: TGTGCCAGCAGTTTCGGGGTCTATAATTCACCCCTCCACTTT
d_gene: NA; v_gene: TRBV6-5; abundance: NA; j_gene: TRBJ2-2; CDR3aa: CASKISGGTGELFF; CDR3nt: TGTGCCAGCAAGATCAGCGGTGGCACCGGGGAGCTGTTTTTT
d_gene: TRBD1; v_gene: TRBV5-1; abundance: NA; j_gene: TRBJ2-7; CDR3aa: CASSLAPGQGYEQYF; CDR3nt: TGCGCCAGCAGCTTGGCACCGGGACAGGGGTACGAGCAGTACTTC
d_gene: TRBD1; v_gene: TRBV5-1; abundance: NA; j_gene: TRBJ2-1; CDR3aa: CASSLSWTGGSEQFF; CDR3nt: TGCGCCAGCAGCTTGTCCTGGACAGGGGGTTCCGAGCAGTTCTTC
d_gene: NA; v_gene: TRBV2; abundance: NA; j_gene: TRBJ2-5; CDR3aa: CASSVDKEETQYF; CDR3nt: TGTGCCAGCAGTGTGGACAAAGAAGAGACCCAGTACTTC
d_gene: TRBD2; v_gene: TRBV19; abundance: NA; j_gene: TRBJ2-1; CDR3aa: CASSKASGVNEQFF; CDR3nt: TGTGCCAGTAGCAAGGCTAGCGGGGTTAATGAGCAGTTCTTC
d_gene: NA; v_gene: TRBV29-1; abundance: NA; j_gene: TRBJ2-7; CDR3aa: CSVGGGQRAYEQYF; CDR3nt: TGCAGCGTTGGGGGGGGCCAGAGAGCCTACGAGCAGTACTTC
d_gene: TRBD2; v_gene: TRBV10-3; abundance: NA; j_gene: TRBJ2-5; CDR3aa: CAISDWGVAGQETQYF; CDR3nt: TGTGCCATCAGTGATTGGGGGGTAGCGGGACAAGAGACCCAGTACTTC
d_gene: NA; v_gene: TRBV4-1; abundance: NA; j_gene: TRBJ2-1; CDR3aa: CASSQDRVVSKNEQFF; CDR3nt: TGCGCCAGCAGCCAAGACAGGGTAGTTTCTAAGAATGAGCAGTTCTTC
d_gene: NA; v_gene: TRBV30; abundance: NA; j_gene: TRBJ2-7; CDR3aa: CAWSFDSYEQYF; CDR3nt: TGTGCCTGGAGTTTTGACAGCTACGAGCAGTACTTC
d_gene: NA; v_gene: TRBV7-9; abundance: once; j_gene: TRBJ2-6; CDR3aa: CASSAQVAPVLTF; CDR3nt: TGTGCCAGCAGCGCACAGGTCGCGCCTGTCCTGACTTTC
d_gene: NA; v_gene: TRBV29-1; abundance: NA; j_gene: TRBJ2-3; CDR3aa: CSVVGGPRTDTQYF; CDR3nt: TGCAGCGTTGTCGGGGGACCCCGCACAGATACGCAGTATTTT
d_gene: TRBD1; v_gene: TRBV4-3; abundance: NA; j_gene: TRBJ2-3; CDR3aa: CASSHDRGGSGTDTQYF; CDR3nt: TGCGCCAGCAGCCATGACAGGGGGGGTTCGGGCACAGATACGCAGTATTTT
d_gene: NA; v_gene: TRBV10-3; abundance: few; j_gene: TRBJ1-6; CDR3aa: CAISEVRGGDNSPLHF; CDR3nt: TGTGCCATCAGTGAGGTGCGAGGAGGGGATAATTCACCCCTCCACTTT
d_gene: TRBD2; v_gene: TRBV29-1; abundance: once; j_gene: TRBJ2-7; CDR3aa: CSVVGLADEQYF; CDR3nt: TGCAGCGTTGTGGGACTAGCGGACGAGCAGTACTTC
d_gene: TRBD2; v_gene: TRBV7-9; abundance: NA; j_gene: TRBJ2-5; CDR3aa: CASSSQGGTKETQYF; CDR3nt: TGTGCCAGCAGCTCCCAGGGTGGGACTAAAGAGACCCAGTACTTC
d_gene: TRBD1; v_gene: TRBV27; abundance: once; j_gene: TRBJ1-4; CDR3aa: CASSSFRQGGTNEKLFF; CDR3nt: TGTGCCAGCAGTTCCTTCCGACAGGGAGGAACTAATGAAAAACTGTTTTTT
d_gene: NA; v_gene: TRBV5-6; abundance: once; j_gene: TRBJ1-1; CDR3aa: CASSRGGTEAFF; CDR3nt: TGTGCCAGCAGCCGAGGGGGAACTGAAGCTTTCTTT
d_gene: NA; v_gene: TRBV9; abundance: NA; j_gene: TRBJ2-5; CDR3aa: CASSVADMETQYF; CDR3nt: TGTGCCAGCAGCGTAGCAGACATGGAGACCCAGTACTTC
d_gene: TRBD1; v_gene: TRBV5-6; abundance: NA; j_gene: TRBJ2-1; CDR3aa: CASSRWDRANEQFF; CDR3nt: TGTGCCAGCAGTCGGTGGGACAGGGCCAATGAGCAGTTCTTC
d_gene: NA; v_gene: TRBV10-3; abundance: NA; j_gene: TRBJ2-2; CDR3aa: CAIRQDTNTGELFF; CDR3nt: TGTGCCATCAGACAGGACACGAACACCGGGGAGCTGTTTTTT
d_gene: NA; v_gene: TRBV9; abundance: NA; j_gene: TRBJ2-7; CDR3aa: CASSRSGYEQYF; CDR3nt: TGTGCCAGCAGTCGTAGTGGCTACGAGCAGTACTTC
d_gene: NA; v_gene: TRBV19; abundance: NA; j_gene: TRBJ1-1; CDR3aa: CASTRSGGIRTNTEAFF; CDR3nt: TGTGCCAGTACCCGCTCCGGGGGAATACGAACGAACACTGAAGCTTTCTTT
d_gene: NA; v_gene: TRBV19; abundance: few; j_gene: TRBJ1-5; CDR3aa: CASSIVKDFSRKPQHF; CDR3nt: TGTGCCAGTAGTATAGTCAAAGACTTCTCAAGAAAGCCCCAGCATTTT
d_gene: TRBD1; v_gene: TRBV27; abundance: NA; j_gene: TRBJ1-2; CDR3aa: CASSSGQGKGGYTF; CDR3nt: TGTGCCAGCAGTTCTGGACAGGGGAAAGGTGGCTACACCTTC
d_gene: NA; v_gene: TRBV14; abundance: once; j_gene: TRBJ2-1; CDR3aa: CASSQDGVERSYNEQFF; CDR3nt: TGTGCCAGCAGCCAAGATGGAGTTGAGCGCTCCTACAATGAGCAGTTCTTC
d_gene: NA; v_gene: TRBV15; abundance: NA; j_gene: TRBJ1-5; CDR3aa: CATSRDRGTFNQPQHF; CDR3nt: TGTGCCACCAGCAGAGACCGCGGGACGTTCAATCAGCCCCAGCATTTT
d_gene: NA; v_gene: TRBV21-1; abundance: NA; j_gene: TRBJ1-4; CDR3aa: CASSKALFSDRLNEKLFF; CDR3nt: TGTGCCAGCAGCAAAGCGCTTTTCTCGGACAGGCTTAATGAAAAACTGTTTTTT
d_gene: NA; v_gene: TRBV4-3; abundance: NA; j_gene: TRBJ2-2; CDR3aa: CASSQDRPSVTGELFF; CDR3nt: TGCGCCAGCAGCCAAGATAGGCCTAGCGTCACCGGGGAGCTGTTTTTT
d_gene: NA; v_gene: TRBV30; abundance: NA; j_gene: TRBJ1-4; CDR3aa: CAWSQGISNEKLFF; CDR3nt: TGTGCCTGGAGTCAGGGGATTTCTAATGAAAAACTGTTTTTT
d_gene: NA; v_gene: TRBV19; abundance: NA; j_gene: TRBJ2-7; CDR3aa: CASRLEGGSSYEQYF; CDR3nt: TGTGCCAGTAGGTTAGAGGGGGGGTCTTCCTACGAGCAGTACTTC
d_gene: NA; v_gene: TRBV5-4; abundance: NA; j_gene: TRBJ1-2; CDR3aa: CASSISIEYGYTF; CDR3nt: TGTGCCAGCAGCATTTCTATAGAGTATGGCTACACCTTC